One and the same sample provided the 20 T cell receptor beta chains below, sequenced in a study of T-cell memory formation after mild COVID-19. TCRdb passed the 5' RACE reads through MiXCR, listing each CDR3 protein once. This sample has approximately 340,000 distinct CDR3 sequences; around a sixth occur once, and the top ten carry more than 20%. Sequencing was carried out using PBMCs or a T cell subset sorted from them (not recorded which). The receptor source for this set is a man between 18 and 29 years old who had mild COVID-19 (a few samples of this study predate the infection). Cell type and time point are not known.

The rearrangement links TRBV28 to TRBJ2-7; no reliable D call. Germline CDR1 is MDHEN and CDR2 is SYDVKM. Deletions cut 6 bases from V and 2 bases from J, with 5 bases between. This CDR3 comprises 11 residues. The CDR3 sequence: CASSTAYEQYV. In DNA, the CDR3 is TGTGCCAGCAGCACCGCCTACGAGCAGTACGTC.

This clonotype was found a few times. This chain connects TRBV7-6 to TRBJ2-1; D unclear. Germline CDR1 and CDR2: SGHVS and FNYEAQ. Trimming left V 5 bases short and J 0 bases short, with 14 bases between. CDR3 size: 16 residues. The CDR3 nucleotides are TGTGCCAGCAGCCATCTCCCGCAGGCCTCCTACAATGAGCAGTTCTTC. Protein product: CASSHLPQASYNEQFF.

This clonotype has a handful of counts. The chain recombines TRBV20-1 with TRBJ2-3; 11 nucleotides align to TRBD2. The ends lost 0 bases at V and 3 bases at J; junction bases unmatched: 11. The CDR3 is 18 amino acids. CDR1 is DFQATT, CDR2 SNEGSKA, per germline (reference sequence). CDR3 sequence reads: CSARDSSGGDLLTDTQYF. The CDR3 DNA reads as TGCAGTGCTAGAGATAGTAGCGGGGGGGATCTACTAACAGATACGCAGTATTTT.

This clonotype has only a few counts. The CDR3 DNA follows: TGTGCCAGCAGCCAAGAAAGGGGGGCTGGCTACACCTTC. It is translated as CASSQERGAGYTF. The genes are TRBV4-2 and TRBJ1-2; tentatively, D is TRBD1 (6 bases). CDR3 size: 13 residues. Germline-derived CDR1 and CDR2 are LGHNA and YNFKEQ. The V gene lost 0 bases and the J gene lost 7 bases, with 9 bases spanning the gap.

This clonotype was counted between two and nine times. CDR3: CASSYNRAGGYTF. The CDR3 DNA follows: TGTGCCAGCAGTTACAACAGGGCTGGTGGCTACACCTTC. V is TRBV6-5 and J is TRBJ1-2, with D possibly being TRBD1 (6 bases). Germline CDR1 is MNHEY and CDR2 is SVGAGI. The V and J ends lost 2 bases and 7 bases respectively, with 11 bases between them. CDR3 length: 13 residues.

The chain joins TRBV5-1 to TRBJ2-7; TRBD2 is a possible D gene (5 bases). CDR1 is SGHRS, CDR2 YFSETQ, per germline. The CDR3 loop spans 15 amino acids. Trimming took 0 bases from V and 4 from J, leaving 14 bases between them. The CDR3 coding sequence is TGCGCCAGCAGCTTGGCCGCCGAGTGGAGGTACGAGCAGTACTTC. Protein: CASSLAAEWRYEQYF.

This clonotype was counted ten times or more. The chain uses TRBV4-3 and TRBJ2-5; D possibly corresponds to TRBD2 (7 bases). Germline lookup yields CDR1 LGHNA and CDR2 YSLEER. V lost 3 bases and J lost 5, with 16 bases in between. The CDR3 totals 15 residues. This chain's CDR3 is CASSQSGTKRETQYF. For the CDR3, the DNA is TGCGCCAGCAGCCAGAGCGGGACAAAACGGGAGACCCAGTACTTC.

At least ten counts were recorded for this clonotype. V is TRBV7-9 and J is TRBJ2-7; TRBD2 matches at 11 bases. Trimming cost V 5 bases and J 3 bases; bases outside gene matches: 6. CDR3 length: 15 residues. Germline V gives CDR1 SEHNR, CDR2 FQNEAQ (reference sequence). CDR3 region: CASSLTSGGFYEQYV. CDR3 in DNA: TGTGCCAGCAGCCTTACTAGCGGGGGTTTCTACGAGCAGTACGTC.

This rearrangement joins TRBV20-1 to TRBJ2-7, with 8 bases that match TRBD1. CDR3 length equals 18 residues. The germline V gene encodes CDR1 DFQATT and CDR2 SNEGSKA (reference sequence). With V trimmed by 4 bases and J by 5 bases, 22 bases remained unmatched. DNA for the CDR3: TGCAGTGCTACTTCTTCCTTCCGGGGGACAGGAGTACTTCACGAGCAGTACGTC. Translated, it gives CSATSSFRGTGVLHEQYV.

The chain has TRBV12-3 or TRBV12-4 and TRBJ2-3, with 10 bases lining up with TRBD1. With 6 bases clipped from V and 6 bases from J, the junction kept 9 bases outside the gene matches. The CDR3 has 15 residues. CDR3 sequence reads: CASRLGGQGWDTQYF. The CDR3 nucleotides are TGTGCCAGCAGACTTGGGGGACAGGGGTGGGATACGCAGTATTTT.

This clonotype occurred many times. At one boundary the junction diverges from the germline segment, which might be a read error. V and J are TRBV19 and TRBJ2-5; TRBD1 agrees at 11 bases. CDR1 is LNHDA, CDR2 SQIVND, per germline (reference sequence). This CDR3 is built from 14 residues. CDR3 sequence: CASSTGQGEETQYF. The CDR3 DNA is TGCGCCAGCAGCACGGGACAGGGGGAAGAGACCCAGTACTTC. The whole variable domain, filled in from reference TRBV19 and TRBJ2-5, reads DGGITQSPKYLFRKEGQNVTLSCEQNLNHDAMYWYRQDPGQGLRLIYYSQIVNDFQKGDIAEGYSVSREKKESFPLTVTSAQKNPTAFYLCASSTGQGEETQYFGPGTRLLVL.

There are many counts of this clonotype. The V and J genes are TRBV12-3 or TRBV12-4 and TRBJ2-1; perhaps TRBD2 as D (6 bases). CDR3 length: 14 residues. The germline V and J ends were trimmed by 7 bases and 8 bases, with 18 bases remaining between them. CDR3 sequence (DNA): TGTGCCAGCAACATGGGGAGGTTGGGGGATGAGCAGTTCTTC. It specifies CASNMGRLGDEQFF.

This clonotype was seen a few times. V and J are TRBV4-3 and TRBJ1-6, with D tentatively TRBD1 (6 bases). The germline V and J ends were trimmed by 4 bases and 10 bases, with 26 bases remaining between them. Per germline, CDR1 LGHNA and CDR2 YSLEER. The CDR3 length is 18 residues. The CDR3 DNA reads as TGCGCCAGCAGCCTCCTTGGGGGCTCAGGGGTATATCGATCACCCCTCCACTTT. This codes for CASSLLGGSGVYRSPLHF.

The rearrangement uses TRBV2 and TRBJ1-1; 10 bases match TRBD1. V lost 7 bases to trimming and J lost 7 bases; unmatched junction nucleotides: 9. This CDR3 spans 14 amino acids. Germline V CDR1 and CDR2: SNHLY, FYNNEI. The CDR3 loop is CASIGRDRGFEAFF. DNA of the CDR3: TGTGCCAGCATTGGCCGGGACAGGGGTTTTGAAGCTTTCTTT.

The J gene is TRBJ2-6, the V gene TRBV7-2; the match to TRBD2 covers 8 bases. This CDR3 is built from 17 residues. Germline CDR1 is SGHTA and CDR2 is FQGNSA. J gave up 0 bases and V 7 bases, and 8 bases lay outside the gene matches. The CDR3 spells CASKSTSGHSGANVLTF. The CDR3 nucleotides read TGTGCCAGCAAAAGTACTAGCGGACACTCTGGGGCCAACGTCCTGACTTTC.

This clonotype appeared many times. This sequence joins TRBV11-2 and TRBJ2-1, with unresolved D. This CDR3 is built from 13 residues. Trimming took off 3 bases at V and 0 bases at J, with 3 bases between the two ends. Germline assignment: CDR1 SGHAT and CDR2 FQNNGV. The CDR3 reads CASSFDSYNEQFF. CDR3 in DNA: TGTGCCAGCAGCTTCGACTCCTACAATGAGCAGTTCTTC.

This clonotype was seen ten or more times. This chain uses TRBV5-1 with TRBJ2-2; unclear D gene. Germline V gene lookup returns CDR1 SGHRS and CDR2 YFSETQ. This CDR3 has 14 amino acids. Deletions cut 4 bases from V and 7 bases from J, with 14 bases between. CDR3 DNA: TGCGCCAGCAGCGGAGCGTTGGTGGACGGGGAGCTGTTTTTT. Protein product: CASSGALVDGELFF.

The chain carries TRBV7-8 and TRBJ1-2, with TRBD1 matching 9 bases. Unmatched junction bases numbered 8, after V lost 5 bases and J lost 4 bases. This CDR3 region has 15 residues. Per the germline V gene, CDR1 is SGHVS and CDR2 is FQNEAQ. This CDR3 is CASSPQGASIYGYTF. Written as DNA, the CDR3 is TGTGCCAGCAGCCCACAGGGGGCCTCCATCTATGGCTACACCTTC.

This clonotype has just a few counts. The rearrangement joins TRBV3-1 to TRBJ1-2; 9 bases fit TRBD1. The CDR3 is made up of 14 amino acids. The ends lost 2 bases at V and 8 bases at J; junction bases unmatched: 6. Germline V gene sequence: CDR1 LGHDT, CDR2 YNNKEL (reference sequence). The CDR3 DNA sequence: TGTGCCAGCAGCCAACCTACGACAGGGGGAGGCTACACCTTC. Protein product: CASSQPTTGGGYTF.

This clonotype was seen only a few times. The chain couples TRBV19 to TRBJ2-1; 9 bases are a match to TRBD1. The ends lost 4 bases at V and 2 bases at J; junction bases unmatched: 9. Germline V gene data show CDR1 as LNHDA and CDR2 as SQIVND (reference sequence). This CDR3 region has 17 residues. The CDR3, as DNA: TGTGCCAGTAGTAGTCTCCCAGGGACAGGGACCTACAATGAGCAGTTCTTC. It encodes CASSSLPGTGTYNEQFF.